This is a list of T cell receptor beta chains from one sample in a study of T cells in Graves' hyperthyroidism and ophthalmopathy. TCRdb called the multiplex PCR reads again in MiXCR, with one record for every CDR3 protein. The sample consists of a few hundred thousand distinct CDR3 sequences, just over 45% of them appearing once. The sequencing sample was made of peripheral blood or thyroid tissue (not recorded which). Receptor source: a woman aged 18-29 years with Graves' hyperthyroidism. Both conserved end residues are part of each CDR3. Fields, in order: clone size, D gene, J gene, V gene, CDR3 protein, CDR3 DNA. A D gene is named only where the DNA matches it firmly. Clone size is not always given. Where it is, it says once, few, many or a class for expanded clones.

.	.	TRBJ1-5	TRBV6-6	CASIAGSNTGSNQPQHF	TGTGCCAGCATCGCCGGATCGAACACCGGGAGCAATCAGCCCCAGCATTTT
many	TRBD2	TRBJ2-5	TRBV11-3	CASSLGVAGGETQYF	TGTGCCAGCAGCTTAGGGGTAGCGGGAGGGGAGACCCAGTACTTC
many	.	TRBJ2-5	TRBV20-1	CSARVDGHGQETQYF	TGCAGTGCTAGGGTGGACGGGCATGGCCAAGAGACCCAGTACTTC
many	.	TRBJ1-1	TRBV7-9	CASRDKLGNTEAFF	TGTGCCAGCAGGGATAAATTGGGGAACACTGAAGCTTTCTTT
.	.	TRBJ1-4	TRBV7-6	CASSWGSGEKLFF	TGTGCCAGCAGCTGGGGTAGCGGGGAAAAACTGTTTTTT
.	TRBD1	TRBJ1-5	TRBV29-1	CSLDQGDNQPQHF	TGCAGCCTTGATCAGGGGGACAATCAGCCCCAGCATTTT
.	.	TRBJ1-6	TRBV9	CASSVSGGSGSPLHF	TGTGCCAGCAGCGTTAGCGGGGGCTCTGGTTCACCCCTCCACTTT
.	TRBD2	TRBJ2-2	TRBV7-9	CASSFDRSGRRELFF	TGTGCCAGCAGCTTCGACCGTAGCGGGAGGCGGGAGCTGTTTTTT
many	.	TRBJ1-1	TRBV12-5	CASGLAGSNTEAFF	TGTGCTAGTGGTTTGGCTGGGTCGAACACTGAAGCTTTCTTT
many	.	TRBJ1-5	TRBV29-1	CSVRRDGNQPQHF	TGCAGCGTTAGGCGGGACGGCAATCAGCCCCAGCATTTT
.	.	TRBJ1-2	TRBV7-9	CASSYPPEGYGYTF	TGTGCCAGCAGCTACCCCCCCGAGGGCTATGGCTACACCTTC
many	.	TRBJ2-7	TRBV2	CASSETEQYF	TGTGCCAGCAGTGAGACCGAGCAGTACTTC
many	.	TRBJ2-7	TRBV20-1	CSARAGVFSDYEQYF	TGCAGTGCTAGAGCAGGGGTCTTTTCTGACTACGAGCAGTACTTC
many	.	TRBJ1-2	TRBV10-3	CAIRETEGDYGYTF	TGTGCCATCAGGGAGACAGAGGGAGACTATGGCTACACCTTC
many	TRBD1	TRBJ1-1	TRBV11-2	CASSLTGVATEAFF	TGTGCCAGCAGCTTAACAGGGGTTGCCACTGAAGCTTTCTTT
.	.	TRBJ2-2	TRBV20-1	CSPGGQGELFF	TGCAGCCCGGGGGGACAGGGGGAGCTGTTTTTT
.	.	TRBJ1-2	TRBV15	CATSSAGTGHIYGYTF	TGTGCCACCAGCAGTGCTGGCACAGGGCATATCTATGGCTACACCTTC
.	.	TRBJ1-2	TRBV2	CASSEARADSYGYTF	TGTGCCAGCAGTGAAGCCAGGGCCGACAGCTATGGCTACACCTTC
once	TRBD2	TRBJ2-7	TRBV6-1	CASGLAGIYEQYF	TGTGCCAGCGGCCTAGCGGGGATCTACGAGCAGTACTTC
many	TRBD1	TRBJ1-2	TRBV9	CASSRTRDRGSYGYTF	TGTGCCAGCTCGCGAACCCGGGACAGGGGAAGCTATGGCTACACCTTC
few	.	TRBJ2-5	TRBV6-5	CASSYVVSSRGTQYF	TGTGCCAGCAGTTACGTGGTCAGCTCCCGGGGGACCCAGTACTTC
many	.	TRBJ2-7	TRBV5-1	CASSVGQIYEQYF	TGCGCCAGCAGCGTAGGACAGATCTACGAGCAGTACTTC
once	.	TRBJ2-1	TRBV7-9	CASSRWSGTYNEQFF	TGTGCCAGCAGCCGCTGGAGCGGTACCTACAATGAGCAGTTCTTC
.	.	TRBJ2-1	TRBV7-6	CASSLARERAYNEQFF	TGTGCCAGCAGCTTAGCACGGGAGAGGGCCTACAATGAGCAGTTCTTC
many	.	TRBJ1-2	TRBV7-9	CASTSSGTAYGYTF	TGTGCCAGCACATCGTCAGGGACTGCCTATGGCTACACCTTC
once	.	TRBJ1-6	TRBV11-1	CATRQVEYSPLHF	TGTGCCACCCGACAGGTGGAGTATTCACCCCTCCACTTT
many	.	TRBJ2-7	TRBV19	CASSNQGGAYEQYF	TGTGCCAGTAGTAACCAGGGGGGAGCTTACGAGCAGTACTTC
.	.	TRBJ1-2	TRBV25-1	CASSEVGPSPRGYTF	TGTGCCAGCAGTGAAGTGGGGCCGAGCCCACGAGGCTACACCTTC
.	.	TRBJ1-2	TRBV29-1	CSVEAGDRGYTF	TGCAGCGTTGAAGCAGGGGATCGTGGCTACACCTTC
.	.	TRBJ2-7	TRBV20-1	CSAKGLGSGTYEQYF	TGCAGTGCCAAAGGCTTGGGGTCGGGAACCTACGAGCAGTACTTC
many	TRBD2	TRBJ2-7	TRBV20-1	CSAETAGVGSYEQYF	TGCAGTGCTGAGACAGCGGGAGTAGGTTCCTACGAGCAGTACTTC
.	TRBD1	TRBJ2-1	TRBV10-3	CAISDPPGQGDNEQFF	TGTGCCATCAGTGATCCACCGGGACAGGGTGATAATGAGCAGTTCTTC
many	.	TRBJ1-6	TRBV12-3/TRBV12-4	CASRGANPQNSPLHF	TGTGCCAGCAGGGGCGCGAACCCTCAGAATTCACCCCTCCACTTT
.	.	TRBJ2-6	TRBV5-1	CASSLGDGANVLTF	TGCGCCAGCAGCTTGGGTGACGGGGCCAACGTCCTGACTTTC
many	.	TRBJ2-5	TRBV3-1	CASSHGGRGETQYF	TGTGCCAGCAGCCACGGTGGACGAGGGGAGACCCAGTACTTC
.	.	TRBJ1-2	TRBV29-1	CSVDAVWASDTF	TGCAGCGTTGACGCAGTATGGGCTAGCGACACCTTC
many	TRBD1	TRBJ1-5	TRBV24-1	CATSDTRGTGDDQPQHF	TGTGCCACCAGTGACACTCGAGGGACAGGGGACGATCAGCCCCAGCATTTT
.	.	TRBJ1-1	TRBV5-1	CASSLAAASGGDTEAFF	TGCGCCAGCAGCTTGGCCGCGGCCTCGGGGGGGGACACTGAAGCTTTCTTT
.	.	TRBJ2-7	TRBV29-1	CSSADAYEQYF	TGCAGCTCGGCAGACGCTTACGAGCAGTACTTC
many	TRBD1	TRBJ2-7	TRBV7-9	CASSRGTVSYEQYF	TGTGCCAGCAGCCGTGGGACAGTCTCCTACGAGCAGTACTTC
.	TRBD2	TRBJ2-7	TRBV7-9	CASSYSGRVGTYEQYF	TGTGCCAGCAGCTATAGCGGGAGGGTGGGGACCTACGAGCAGTACTTC